A selection of T cell receptor beta chains follows, all from one sample in a study of T cell repertoires in cytomegalovirus infection. TCRdb re-called the reads with MiXCR, one entry per CDR3 protein. The table records fewer than 1,000,000 distinct CDR3 sequences, roughly 30% of them present only once. The antigens these receptors bind are not known. This sample comprised cultured CD8+ T cells from PBMCs, obtained from culture after CMV antigen stimulation. Source of these receptors: a human donor in good health (CMV status not recorded). Some clones in this sample may be carry-over from other donors' samples. The CDR3 runs from the conserved cysteine through the conserved F or W. The D gene is left open where the match is weak. Clone size is given for some rows only: seen once, a few or many times, or a class if the clone is expanded.

V gene: TRBV3-1; J gene: TRBJ1-3; clone size: few; D gene: NA; CDR3 DNA: TGTGCCAGCAGCCAAGAATTGGGAAATGGAAACACCATATATTTT; CDR3 protein: CASSQELGNGNTIYF
V gene: TRBV7-6; J gene: TRBJ2-3; clone size: NA; D gene: NA; CDR3 DNA: TGTGCCAGCAGTCACCAGAGTTTCACAGATACGCAGTATTTT; CDR3 protein: CASSHQSFTDTQYF
V gene: TRBV12-5; J gene: TRBJ2-2; clone size: NA; D gene: TRBD1; CDR3 DNA: TGTGCTAGTGGTTTCCGACAGGGTTCAGCGGGGGAGCTGTTTTTT; CDR3 protein: CASGFRQGSAGELFF
V gene: TRBV7-3; J gene: TRBJ2-3; clone size: few; D gene: TRBD1; CDR3 DNA: TGTGCCAGCAGCCTCGGACAGGGGTACGGCACAGATACGCAGTATTTT; CDR3 protein: CASSLGQGYGTDTQYF
V gene: TRBV7-8; J gene: TRBJ2-5; clone size: many; D gene: TRBD2; CDR3 DNA: TGTGCCAGCAGCTTGAGCGGGGGGCAAGAGACCCAGTACTTC; CDR3 protein: CASSLSGGQETQYF
V gene: TRBV19; J gene: TRBJ1-1; clone size: NA; D gene: TRBD1; CDR3 DNA: TGTGCCACCTCGGACAGGGGTACTGAAGCTTTCTTT; CDR3 protein: CATSDRGTEAFF
V gene: TRBV20-1; J gene: TRBJ1-2; clone size: few; D gene: NA; CDR3 DNA: TGCAGTGCTGGGGGACAAGGGCTCTATGGCTACACCTTC; CDR3 protein: CSAGGQGLYGYTF
V gene: TRBV2; J gene: TRBJ2-3; clone size: few; D gene: TRBD2; CDR3 DNA: TGTGCCAGCATGACTAGCGCGCCGGGTCGCACAGATACGCAGTATTTT; CDR3 protein: CASMTSAPGRTDTQYF
V gene: TRBV6-5; J gene: TRBJ2-3; clone size: NA; D gene: TRBD1; CDR3 DNA: TGTGCCAGCAGTACCACAGGGGTAGATACGCAGTATTTT; CDR3 protein: CASSTTGVDTQYF
V gene: TRBV7-9; J gene: TRBJ2-5; clone size: many; D gene: TRBD2; CDR3 DNA: TGTGCCAGCAGGCCTGCCGGGACTAGCGGGGGAGACCTCCAAGAGACCCAGTACTTC; CDR3 protein: CASRPAGTSGGDLQETQYF
V gene: TRBV10-3; J gene: TRBJ1-2; clone size: NA; D gene: TRBD1; CDR3 DNA: TGTGCCGTCACAGGGGAGGGGATCGGTCATGGCTACACCTTC; CDR3 protein: CAVTGEGIGHGYTF
V gene: TRBV7-8; J gene: TRBJ1-1; clone size: NA; D gene: NA; CDR3 DNA: TGTGCCAGCAGCTTAGTGCCAGCAGAAGCTTTCTTT; CDR3 protein: CASSLVPAEAFF
V gene: TRBV7-2; J gene: TRBJ1-6; clone size: many; D gene: NA; CDR3 DNA: TGTGCCAGCAGCTTAGATCCGGTGGGATTCTTCTATAATTCACCCCTCCACTTT; CDR3 protein: CASSLDPVGFFYNSPLHF
V gene: TRBV5-4; J gene: TRBJ1-1; clone size: NA; D gene: TRBD1; CDR3 DNA: TGTGCCAGCAGCTTGCTGGACAGGGGTGGGAACACTGAAGCTTTCTTT; CDR3 protein: CASSLLDRGGNTEAFF
V gene: TRBV6-2/TRBV6-3; J gene: TRBJ1-2; clone size: NA; D gene: NA; CDR3 DNA: TGTGCCAGCAGTTACCCCCATGGCTACACCTTC; CDR3 protein: CASSYPHGYTF
V gene: TRBV11-2; J gene: TRBJ1-2; clone size: few; D gene: NA; CDR3 DNA: TGTGCCAGCAGCTTAGATACAGTGGGGGAGGATGGCTACACCTTC; CDR3 protein: CASSLDTVGEDGYTF
V gene: TRBV2; J gene: TRBJ2-3; clone size: once; D gene: TRBD2; CDR3 DNA: TGTGCCAGCAGTATCCTAGCGGGGGGGAGCCAGGATACAGATACGCAGTATTTT; CDR3 protein: CASSILAGGSQDTDTQYF
V gene: TRBV7-9; J gene: TRBJ2-1; clone size: few; D gene: TRBD2; CDR3 DNA: TGTGCCAGCAGCTTAGAAGGCGGGGGGGCCGGCTATGAGCAGTTCTTC; CDR3 protein: CASSLEGGGAGYEQFF
V gene: TRBV6-6; J gene: TRBJ1-6; clone size: NA; D gene: TRBD1; CDR3 DNA: TGTGCCAGCAGGAGGGACAGCTCCTATAATTCACCCCTCCACTTT; CDR3 protein: CASRRDSSYNSPLHF
V gene: TRBV27; J gene: TRBJ1-1; clone size: NA; D gene: NA; CDR3 DNA: TGTGCCAGCAGCACAGGGAGTCTAACTGAAGCTTTCTTT; CDR3 protein: CASSTGSLTEAFF
V gene: TRBV4-3; J gene: TRBJ1-6; clone size: NA; D gene: NA; CDR3 DNA: TGCGCCAGCAGCCAAGTACACATCAGGAGCTCCTATAATTCACCCCTCCACTTT; CDR3 protein: CASSQVHIRSSYNSPLHF
V gene: TRBV19; J gene: TRBJ1-1; clone size: once; D gene: NA; CDR3 DNA: TGTGCCAGTAGTATAGATGGAATGAACACTGAAGCTTTCTTT; CDR3 protein: CASSIDGMNTEAFF
V gene: TRBV7-2; J gene: TRBJ1-2; clone size: many; D gene: TRBD1; CDR3 DNA: TGTGCCAGCAGCTTACCCGACAGGGCCCACGGCTACACCTTC; CDR3 protein: CASSLPDRAHGYTF
V gene: TRBV10-3; J gene: TRBJ1-2; clone size: few; D gene: NA; CDR3 DNA: TGTGCCATCAGTGAGAAAATCGGAGGTTACTATGGCTACACCTTC; CDR3 protein: CAISEKIGGYYGYTF
V gene: TRBV7-9; J gene: TRBJ1-1; clone size: NA; D gene: NA; CDR3 DNA: TGTGTCAGCAGCAAAGGGAACACTGAAGCTTTCTTT; CDR3 protein: CVSSKGNTEAFF
V gene: TRBV7-6; J gene: TRBJ2-1; clone size: few; D gene: NA; CDR3 DNA: TGTGCCAGCAGCTTAGCGCTGGCGGGGTTTAATTCGGAGCAGTTCTTC; CDR3 protein: CASSLALAGFNSEQFF
V gene: TRBV29-1; J gene: TRBJ2-4; clone size: NA; D gene: NA; CDR3 DNA: TGCAGCGTTAGAGGTCAGGGGAAAAACATTCAGTACTTC; CDR3 protein: CSVRGQGKNIQYF
V gene: TRBV7-6; J gene: TRBJ2-7; clone size: few; D gene: TRBD1; CDR3 DNA: TGTGCCAGCAGCGTGGGACAGGGGTACTACGAGCAGTACTTC; CDR3 protein: CASSVGQGYYEQYF